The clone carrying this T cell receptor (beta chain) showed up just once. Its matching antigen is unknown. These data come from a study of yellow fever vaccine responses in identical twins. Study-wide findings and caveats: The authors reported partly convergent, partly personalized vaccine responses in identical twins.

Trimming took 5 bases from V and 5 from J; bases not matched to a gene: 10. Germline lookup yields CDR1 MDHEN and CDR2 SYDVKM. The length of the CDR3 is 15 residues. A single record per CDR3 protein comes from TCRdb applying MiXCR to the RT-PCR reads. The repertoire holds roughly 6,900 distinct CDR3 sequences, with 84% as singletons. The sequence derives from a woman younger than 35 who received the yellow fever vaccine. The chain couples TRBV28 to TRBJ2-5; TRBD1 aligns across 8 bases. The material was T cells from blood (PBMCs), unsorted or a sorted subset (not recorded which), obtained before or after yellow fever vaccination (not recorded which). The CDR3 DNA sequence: TGTGCCAGCAGTCTCTACAGGGGGAGCGGGGAGACCCAGTACTTC. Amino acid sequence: CASSLYRGSGETQYF.